This TCR beta chain was sequenced during a study of vaccination and CD4 T cells after COVID-19. Sequencing of cultured CD4+ T cell DNA used the Oncomine TCR Beta short-read assay. In TCRdb, the PCR reads were re-called with MiXCR into one record per CDR3 protein. The sample comprises around 14,000 distinct CDR3 sequences, roughly 54% of which are singletons, and around 8% rests with the top ten. Described treatment: roughly ten-day PBMC culture with coronavirus spike peptide pools or control peptides (ViraFEST assay). Comments on this clonotype: The antigen remains unidentified.

The sample consisted of CD4+ T cells from blood, cultured in vitro, taken before SARS-CoV-2 vaccination. The receptor was derived from a human donor who had recovered from COVID-19.

The CDR3 DNA sequence: TGTGCCAGCAGCTTAGAGGCAGGGGAGACCCAGTACTTC. Its protein product is CASSLEAGETQYF. V gene TRBV7-8 combines with J gene TRBJ2-5; D possibly corresponds to TRBD1 (5 bases). CDR3 length: 13 amino acids. V was cut by 1 base and J by 5 bases, with 8 bases left in between. Per the germline V gene, CDR1 is SGHVS and CDR2 is FQNEAQ.